Sequencing of this TCR beta chain was carried out in a study of blood T cell repertoires in COVID-19. Here immunoSEQ multiplex PCR was the method, and the copy in TCRdb shows in-frame clones only, minus some. The table has more than 95,000 clones, more than 70% seen once; the top ten hold 3.5% to 4%. Per the germline V gene, CDR1 is MDHEN and CDR2 is SYDVKM. The CDR3 has 12 residues. V was pared by 10 bases and J by 5 bases, with 2 bases of the junction left unmatched. This chain connects TRBV28 to TRBJ1-5; 10 bases agree with TRBD1. The sequencing sample was made of peripheral blood. This clonotype was sampled from a woman aged 60 to 75 with acute or convalescent COVID-19. The CDR3 protein is CANGQGDQPQHF. The CDR3 DNA reads TGTGCCAACGGACAGGGGGATCAGCCCCAGCATTTT.